Given below is one T cell receptor (beta chain) in context. Assay: immunoSEQ multiplex PCR; the TCRdb copy retains only in-frame clones and omits some. The sample lists tens of thousands of clones, approximately 90% seen once, with over 13% in the top ten. Germline CDR1 is SGDLS and CDR2 is YYNGEE. The CDR3 consists of 16 residues. V gave up 4 bases and J gave up 2 bases; unmatched junction bases: 10. These data belong to a study of control samples from healthy donors and cancer patients. V and J are TRBV9 and TRBJ1-2, with TRBD1 identical over 8 bases. Sequencing was performed on blood. The source is a woman in her 70s in good health. CDR3 nucleotide sequence: TGTGCCAGCAGCTACTACGACAGGACAGGGAACTATGGCTACACCTTC. This codes for CASSYYDRTGNYGYTF.